The rows below give T cell receptor beta chains drawn from one sample of a study of OX40 agonist ivuxolimab in advanced cancers. Some clones are missing from TCRdb's copy, which holds only in-frame ones; the method was immunoSEQ multiplex PCR. The sample lists some 70,000 clones, less than 90% occurring once. The sample here was CD4+ or CD8+ T cells sorted from blood, taken in a trial of the OX40 agonist ivuxolimab. The receptors were sampled from an adult with an advanced solid tumor such as melanoma, head and neck, liver or kidney cancer. The CDR3 runs from the conserved cysteine through the conserved F or W. The D gene is left open where the match is weak.

d_call | j_call | v_call | cdr3_aa
NA | TRBJ2-1 | TRBV7-2 | CASSFSPYNEQFF
TRBD2 | TRBJ2-7 | TRBV28 | CASSSAGGGSYEQYF
NA | TRBJ2-1 | TRBV9 | CASSVTDNEQFF
TRBD1 | TRBJ1-2 | TRBV27 | CASSADRGLSYTF
NA | TRBJ1-1 | TRBV6-4 | CASSVSLNTEAFF
TRBD2 | TRBJ2-1 | TRBV10-1 | CASSDRTSGTNEQFF
TRBD1 | TRBJ1-6 | TRBV5-1 | CASSPGTVGSPLHF
NA | TRBJ2-1 | TRBV5-1 | CASSLAPGSSYNEQFF
TRBD1 | TRBJ2-3 | TRBV5-1 | CASSPGQGFTDTQYF
NA | TRBJ1-1 | TRBV6-5 | CASSYYAGVAEAFF
NA | TRBJ2-5 | TRBV6-5 | CASSIPGTQYF
TRBD1 | TRBJ2-7 | TRBV29-1 | CSVGTGRYEQYF
TRBD1 | TRBJ2-5 | TRBV7-7 | CASSPQGAGETQYF
TRBD1 | TRBJ2-7 | TRBV5-6 | CASRLMGTGRYEQYF
NA | TRBJ2-3 | TRBV9 | CASSVNLAADTQYF
NA | TRBJ2-1 | TRBV5-4 | CASSPGGRWNEQFF
NA | TRBJ2-7 | TRBV7-6 | CASSPGTSSSYEQYF
NA | TRBJ1-5 | TRBV6-6 | CASRTEGQPQHF
NA | TRBJ2-5 | TRBV4-3 | CASSSSGKETQYF
TRBD1 | TRBJ2-7 | TRBV18 | CASSPYRGPEQYF
TRBD2 | TRBJ2-5 | TRBV4-3 | CASSQGTSGPPQETQYF
NA | TRBJ2-3 | TRBV7-2 | CASSGTRGSRAQYF
TRBD1 | TRBJ2-1 | TRBV4-3 | CASSQDPSGQGADEQFF
TRBD2 | TRBJ2-5 | TRBV19 | CASSQPGLAGPQYF
TRBD1 | TRBJ1-1 | TRBV6-6 | CASRSRGLNTEAFF
NA | TRBJ2-7 | TRBV6-6 | CASSYRASRLSYEQYF